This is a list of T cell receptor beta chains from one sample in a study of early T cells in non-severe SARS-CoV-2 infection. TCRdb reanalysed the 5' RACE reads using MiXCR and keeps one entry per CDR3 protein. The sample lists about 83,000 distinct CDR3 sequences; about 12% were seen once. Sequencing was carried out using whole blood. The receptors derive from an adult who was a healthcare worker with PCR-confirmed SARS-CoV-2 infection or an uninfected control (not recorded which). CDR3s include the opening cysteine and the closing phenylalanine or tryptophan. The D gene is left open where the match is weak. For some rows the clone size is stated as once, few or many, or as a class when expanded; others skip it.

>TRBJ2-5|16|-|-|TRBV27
TGTGCCAGCAGTTTAAGGTGGGAGGAGGGTGCAGAGACCCAGTACTTC
CASSLRWEEGAETQYF
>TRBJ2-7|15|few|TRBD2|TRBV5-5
TGTGCCAGCAGCTTGGTAGGGCTAGCGGGCTACGAGCAGTACTTC
CASSLVGLAGYEQYF
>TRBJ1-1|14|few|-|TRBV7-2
TGTGCCAGCAGCTGGCGGGGGATGAACACTGAAGCTTTCTTT
CASSWRGMNTEAFF
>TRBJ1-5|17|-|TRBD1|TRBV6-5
TGTGCCAGCAGTCCCCAGGGGGCAGGTGGGGCTAATCAGCCCCAGCATTTT
CASSPQGAGGANQPQHF
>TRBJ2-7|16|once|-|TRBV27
TGTGCCAGCAGTTTCCTTTTCGAGGGAACAACCTACGAGCAGTACTTC
CASSFLFEGTTYEQYF
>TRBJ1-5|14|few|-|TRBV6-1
TGTGCCAGCAGTGAACTCAGTATTGGGCAGCCCCAGCATTTT
CASSELSIGQPQHF
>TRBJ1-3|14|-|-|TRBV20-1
TGCAGTGCTAGATACTCCCACGCTGGAAACACCATATATTTT
CSARYSHAGNTIYF
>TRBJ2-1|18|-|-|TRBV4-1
TGCGCCAGCAGCCAAGTAGATCTCGTAGCGCTTTCCTACAATGAGCAGTTCTTC
CASSQVDLVALSYNEQFF
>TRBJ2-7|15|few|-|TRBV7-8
TGTGCCAGCAGCCGATCCTGGACCGGCTCGGACGAGCAGTACTTC
CASSRSWTGSDEQYF
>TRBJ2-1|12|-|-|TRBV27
TGTGCCAGCAGTCCCGCTAGGTCGATCCTGTTCTTC
CASSPARSILFF
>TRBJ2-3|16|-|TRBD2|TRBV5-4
TGTGCCAGCAGCAAAATACTAGCGGGAGGCACAGATACGCAGTATTTT
CASSKILAGGTDTQYF
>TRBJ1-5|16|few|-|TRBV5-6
TGTGCCAGCAGCCGGAGGGGGTCTTGGAGCAATCAGCCCCAGCATTTT
CASSRRGSWSNQPQHF
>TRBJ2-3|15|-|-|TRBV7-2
TGTGCCAGCAGCTTAAGACGGGGCAGCACAGATACGCAGTATTTT
CASSLRRGSTDTQYF
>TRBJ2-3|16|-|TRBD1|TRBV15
TGTGCCACCAGCAGATCCGGGACAGGCGCAGCAGATACGCAGTATTTT
CATSRSGTGAADTQYF
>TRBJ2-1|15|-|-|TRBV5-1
TGCGCCAGCAGCTTGGCCTCTGGGGGCATCGATGAGCAGTTCTTC
CASSLASGGIDEQFF
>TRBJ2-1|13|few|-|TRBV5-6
TGTGCCAGCAGCTTGGTGGCGGGACCCTTCCAGTTCTTC
CASSLVAGPFQFF
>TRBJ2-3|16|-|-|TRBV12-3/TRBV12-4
TGTGCCAGCAGTTTTTACAGGGAGAGGGGCACAGATACGCAGTATTTT
CASSFYRERGTDTQYF
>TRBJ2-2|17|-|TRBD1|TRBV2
TGTGCCAGCAGTGAAGCCTACGACAGGGGGAACACCGGGGAGCTGTTTTTT
CASSEAYDRGNTGELFF